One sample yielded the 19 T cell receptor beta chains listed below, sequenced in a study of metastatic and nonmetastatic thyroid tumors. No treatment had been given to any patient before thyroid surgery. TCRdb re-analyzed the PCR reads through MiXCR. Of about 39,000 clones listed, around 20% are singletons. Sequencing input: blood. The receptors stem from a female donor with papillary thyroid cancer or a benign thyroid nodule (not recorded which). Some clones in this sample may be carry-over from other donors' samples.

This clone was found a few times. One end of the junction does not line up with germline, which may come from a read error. The CDR3 is CASSLPGDNTFF. In nucleotides, the CDR3 is TGTGCCAGCAGCCTCCCCGGGGACAATACCTTCTTC. The rearrangement joins TRBV6-4 to TRBJ2-7; D perhaps matches TRBD1 (6 bases). The CDR3 length is 12 residues. Germline CDR1 and CDR2: MRHNA and SNTAGT.

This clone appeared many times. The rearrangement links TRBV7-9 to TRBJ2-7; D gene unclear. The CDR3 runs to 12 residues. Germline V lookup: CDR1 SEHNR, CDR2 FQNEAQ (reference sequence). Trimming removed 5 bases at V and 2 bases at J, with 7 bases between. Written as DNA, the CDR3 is TGTGCCAGCAGCACCGCCGCCTACGAGCAGTACTTC. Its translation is CASSTAAYEQYF.

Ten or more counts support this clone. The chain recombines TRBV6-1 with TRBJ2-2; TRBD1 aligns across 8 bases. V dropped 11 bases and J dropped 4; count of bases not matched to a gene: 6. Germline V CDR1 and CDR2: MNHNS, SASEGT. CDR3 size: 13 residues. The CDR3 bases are TGTGCCTACGGGACAGGAGGCACCGGGGAGCTGTTTTTT. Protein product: CAYGTGGTGELFF.

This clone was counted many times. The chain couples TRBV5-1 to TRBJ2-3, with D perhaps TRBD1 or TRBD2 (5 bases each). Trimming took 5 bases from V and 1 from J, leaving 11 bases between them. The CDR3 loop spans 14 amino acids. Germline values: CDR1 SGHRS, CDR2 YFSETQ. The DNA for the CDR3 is TGCGCCAGCAGGGTGGGGGAAGGCACAGATACGCAGTATTTT. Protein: CASRVGEGTDTQYF.

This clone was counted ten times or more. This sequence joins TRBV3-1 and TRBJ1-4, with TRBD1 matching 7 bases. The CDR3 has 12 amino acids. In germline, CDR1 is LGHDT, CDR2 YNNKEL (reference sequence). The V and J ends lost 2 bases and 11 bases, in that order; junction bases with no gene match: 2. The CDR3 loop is CASSQQGEKLFF. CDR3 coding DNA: TGTGCCAGCAGCCAACAGGGGGAGAAACTGTTTTTT.

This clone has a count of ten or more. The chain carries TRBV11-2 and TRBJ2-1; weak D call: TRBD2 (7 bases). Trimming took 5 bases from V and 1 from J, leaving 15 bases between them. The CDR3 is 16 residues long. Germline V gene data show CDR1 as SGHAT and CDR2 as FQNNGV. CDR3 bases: TGTGCCAGCAGCCCAGGGGCTAGCGGTTCCTACAATGAGCAGTTCTTC. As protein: CASSPGASGSYNEQFF. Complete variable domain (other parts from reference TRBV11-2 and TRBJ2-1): EAGVAQSPRYKIIEKRQSVAFWCNPISGHATLYWYQQILGQGPKLLIQFQNNGVVDDSQLPKDRFSAERLKGVDSTLKIQPAKLEDSAVYLCASSPGASGSYNEQFFGPGTRLTVL.

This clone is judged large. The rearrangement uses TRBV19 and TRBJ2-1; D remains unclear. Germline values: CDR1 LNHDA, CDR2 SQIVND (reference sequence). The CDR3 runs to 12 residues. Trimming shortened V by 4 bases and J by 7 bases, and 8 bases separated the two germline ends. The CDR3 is CASSTLGNEQFF. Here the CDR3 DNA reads TGTGCCAGTAGTACCTTGGGGAATGAGCAGTTCTTC.

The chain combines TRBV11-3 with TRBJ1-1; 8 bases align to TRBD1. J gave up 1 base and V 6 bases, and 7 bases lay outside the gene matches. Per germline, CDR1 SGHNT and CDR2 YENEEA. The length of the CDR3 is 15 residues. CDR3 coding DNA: TGTGCCAGCAGTTCGACAGGGGCAAAGAACACTGAAGCTTTCTTT. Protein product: CASSSTGAKNTEAFF.

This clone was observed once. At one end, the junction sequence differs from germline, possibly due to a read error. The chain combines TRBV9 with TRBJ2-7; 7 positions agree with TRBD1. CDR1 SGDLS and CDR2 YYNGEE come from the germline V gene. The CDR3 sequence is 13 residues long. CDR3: CASIVAQGYDQYF. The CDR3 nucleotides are TGTGCCAGCATCGTAGCACAGGGGTACGATCAGTACTTC.

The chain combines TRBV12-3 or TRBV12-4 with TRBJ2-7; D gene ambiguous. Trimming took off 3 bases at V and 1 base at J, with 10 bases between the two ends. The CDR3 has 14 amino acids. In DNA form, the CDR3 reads TGTGCCAGCAGTTTGGGTATTTCGTCCTACGAGCAGTACTTC. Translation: CASSLGISSYEQYF.

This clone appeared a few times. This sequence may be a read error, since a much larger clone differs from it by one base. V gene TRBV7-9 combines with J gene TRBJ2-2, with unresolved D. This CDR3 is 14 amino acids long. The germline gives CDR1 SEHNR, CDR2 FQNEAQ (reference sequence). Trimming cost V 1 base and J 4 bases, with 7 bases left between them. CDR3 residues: CASSLVDITGELFF. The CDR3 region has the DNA TGTGCCAGCAGCTTAGTAGACATCACCGGGGAGCTGTTTTTT.

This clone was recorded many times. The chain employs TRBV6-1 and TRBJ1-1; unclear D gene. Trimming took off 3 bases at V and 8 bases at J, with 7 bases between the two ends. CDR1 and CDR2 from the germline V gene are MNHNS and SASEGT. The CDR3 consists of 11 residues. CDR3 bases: TGTGCCAGCAGTGAGTCGAAAGAAGCTTTCTTT. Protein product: CASSESKEAFF.

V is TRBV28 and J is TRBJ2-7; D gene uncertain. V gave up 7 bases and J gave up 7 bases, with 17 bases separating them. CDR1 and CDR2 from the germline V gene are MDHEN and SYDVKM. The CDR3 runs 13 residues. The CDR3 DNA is TGTGCCAGCAAGTTCCACCGGTACTATGAGCAGTACTTC. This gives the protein CASKFHRYYEQYF.

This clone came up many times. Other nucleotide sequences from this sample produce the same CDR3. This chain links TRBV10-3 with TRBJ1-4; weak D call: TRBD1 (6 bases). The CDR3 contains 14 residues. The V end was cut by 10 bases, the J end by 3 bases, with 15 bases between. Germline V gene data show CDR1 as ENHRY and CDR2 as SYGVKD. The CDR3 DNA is TGTGCCACTTCAGGGGTTTCAGCTAATGAAAAACTGTTTTTT. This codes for CATSGVSANEKLFF.

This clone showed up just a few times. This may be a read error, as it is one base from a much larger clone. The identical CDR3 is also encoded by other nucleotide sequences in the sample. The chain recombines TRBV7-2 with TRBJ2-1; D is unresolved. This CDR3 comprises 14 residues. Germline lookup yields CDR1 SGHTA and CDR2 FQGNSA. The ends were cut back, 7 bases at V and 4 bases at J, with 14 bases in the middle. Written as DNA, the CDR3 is TGTGCCAGCAATCCCGGTACCGAATACAATGAGCAGTTCTTC. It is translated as CASNPGTEYNEQFF. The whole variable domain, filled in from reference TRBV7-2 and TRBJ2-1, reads GAGVSQSPSNKVTEKGKDVELRCDPISGHTALYWYRQSLGQGLEFLIYFQGNSAPDKSGLPSDRFSAERTGGSVSTLTIQRTQQEDSAVYLCASNPGTEYNEQFFGPGTRLTVL.

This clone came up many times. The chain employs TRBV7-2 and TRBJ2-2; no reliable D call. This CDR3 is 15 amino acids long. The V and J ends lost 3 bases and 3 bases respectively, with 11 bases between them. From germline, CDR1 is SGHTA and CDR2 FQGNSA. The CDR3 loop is CASSFLASDTGELFF. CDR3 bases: TGTGCCAGCAGCTTTTTAGCATCGGACACCGGGGAGCTGTTTTTT.

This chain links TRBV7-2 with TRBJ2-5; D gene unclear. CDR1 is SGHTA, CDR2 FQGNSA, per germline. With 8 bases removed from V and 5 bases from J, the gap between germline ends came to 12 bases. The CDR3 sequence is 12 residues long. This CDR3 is CASHDLGETQYF. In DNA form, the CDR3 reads TGTGCCAGCCACGACCTCGGGGAGACCCAGTACTTC.

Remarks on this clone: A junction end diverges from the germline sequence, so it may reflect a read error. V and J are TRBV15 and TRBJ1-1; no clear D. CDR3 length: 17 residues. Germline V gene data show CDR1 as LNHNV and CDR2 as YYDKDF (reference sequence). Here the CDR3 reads CATSAIRREGRNTEAFF. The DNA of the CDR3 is TGTGCAACCAGCGCAATCCGGAGGGAAGGGAGGAACACTGAAGCTTTCTTT.

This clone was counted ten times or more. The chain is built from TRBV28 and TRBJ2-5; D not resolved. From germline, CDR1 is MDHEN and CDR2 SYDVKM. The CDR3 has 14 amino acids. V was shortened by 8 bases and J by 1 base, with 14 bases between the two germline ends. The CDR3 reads CASYPGSAQETQYF. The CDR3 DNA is TGTGCCAGCTACCCTGGTTCGGCCCAAGAGACCCAGTACTTC.